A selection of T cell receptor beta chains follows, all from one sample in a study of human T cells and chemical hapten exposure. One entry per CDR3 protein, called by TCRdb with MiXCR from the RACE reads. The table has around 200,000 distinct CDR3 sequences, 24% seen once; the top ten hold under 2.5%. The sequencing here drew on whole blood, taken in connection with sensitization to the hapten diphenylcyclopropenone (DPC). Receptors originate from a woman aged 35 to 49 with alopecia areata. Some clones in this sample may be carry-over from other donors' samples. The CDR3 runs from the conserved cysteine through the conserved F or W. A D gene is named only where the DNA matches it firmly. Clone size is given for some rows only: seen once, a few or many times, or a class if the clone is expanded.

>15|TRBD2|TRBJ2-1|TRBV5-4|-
CASSLARAGRNEQFF
TGTGCCAGCAGCTTGGCTAGGGCCGGGAGGAATGAGCAGTTCTTC
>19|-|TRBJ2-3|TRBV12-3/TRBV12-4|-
CASSTLGSGQEGFTDTQYF
TGTGCCAGCAGCACCCTGGGCTCCGGACAGGAGGGGTTCACAGATACGCAGTATTTT
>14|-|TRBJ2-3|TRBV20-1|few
CSARQRLVADTQYF
TGCAGTGCTAGACAGCGCCTAGTGGCAGATACGCAGTATTTT
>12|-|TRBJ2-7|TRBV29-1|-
CSVAGGPQGQYF
TGCAGCGTTGCCGGGGGACCCCAGGGGCAGTACTTC
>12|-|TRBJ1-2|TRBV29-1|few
CSVQVFNYGYTF
TGCAGCGTGCAGGTGTTTAACTATGGCTACACCTTC
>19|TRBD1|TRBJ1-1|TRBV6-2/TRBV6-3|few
CASSYSRGQGAPMNTEAFF
TGTGCCAGCAGTTACTCGCGAGGGCAGGGGGCCCCAATGAACACTGAAGCTTTCTTT
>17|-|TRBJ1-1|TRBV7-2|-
CASSLARDGPGALSAFF
TGTGCCAGCAGCTTAGCGCGAGACGGACCTGGGGCTTTGTCAGCTTTCTTT
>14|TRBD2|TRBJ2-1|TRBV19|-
CASSMGFSGSDTFF
TGTGCCAGTAGTATGGGTTTTAGCGGGAGCGACACGTTCTTC
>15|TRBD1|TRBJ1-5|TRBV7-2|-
CASSLLTGVHQPQHF
TGTGCCAGCAGCCTTCTAACAGGGGTTCACCAGCCCCAGCATTTT
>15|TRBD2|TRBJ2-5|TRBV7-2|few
CASSLHGTSAETQYF
TGTGCCAGCAGCTTACATGGGACTAGCGCGGAGACCCAGTACTTC
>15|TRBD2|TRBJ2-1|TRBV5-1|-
CASSLTSGSSNEQFF
TGCGCCAGCAGCTTGACTAGCGGGAGTAGCAATGAGCAGTTCTTC
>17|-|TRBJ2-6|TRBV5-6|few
CASSLPLGRAGANVLTF
TGTGCCAGCAGCTTACCGCTGGGTCGGGCTGGGGCCAACGTCCTGACTTTC
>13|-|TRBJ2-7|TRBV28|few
CASRQTLSYEQYF
TGTGCCAGCAGGCAGACCCTTTCCTACGAGCAGTACTTC
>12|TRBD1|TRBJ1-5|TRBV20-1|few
CSARQGPQPQHF
TGCAGTGCTCGACAGGGGCCTCAGCCCCAGCATTTT
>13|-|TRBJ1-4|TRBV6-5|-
CASSYAGREKLFF
TGTGCCAGCAGTTACGCAGGGAGGGAAAAACTGTTTTTT